This TCR beta chain was documented in a study of T cell changes during pregnancy in multiple sclerosis. CDR3 length: 15 residues. CDR1 SGHDT and CDR2 YYEEEE come from the germline V gene. Concerning this clone itself: An end of the junction differs from the germline gene, which may be a read error. Other DNA sequences in the sample encode the same CDR3.

Assay used: immunoSEQ multiplex PCR; TCRdb lists only in-frame clones, some missing. The profile shows some 90,000 clones, 91% of them singletons. This receptor was identified in a female donor in good health, enrolled as a control in a pregnancy study. The specimen was peripheral blood, collected after pregnancy. This rearrangement joins TRBV5-6 to TRBJ2-3, with 7 positions matching TRBD2. CDR3 sequence: CASSLGGQSTDTQYF. The CDR3 bases are TGTGCCAGCAGTTTGGGAGGGCAAAGCACAGATACGCAGTATTTT. The full variable domain, its missing parts supplied by reference TRBV5-6 and TRBJ2-3, is DAGVTQSPTHLIKTRGQQVTLRCSPKSGHDTVSWYQQALGQGPQFIFQYYEEEERQRGNFPDRFSGHQFPNYSSELNVNALLLGDSALYLCASSLGGQSTDTQYFGPGTRLTVL.